The rows below give T cell receptor beta chains drawn from one sample of a study of shared clonotypes between healthy human individuals. Libraries were prepared by immunoSEQ multiplex PCR; TCRdb keeps only in-frame clonotypes and omits some of them. The data contain 2,500,000 or so clones, around nine tenths of them seen just once; the ten biggest clones take up more than 0.12%. Sequencing input: naive CD4+ T cells sorted from blood. The receptors originated from a man younger than 35 in good health. Each CDR3 is given with its conserved first and last residue. D genes are given only for firm matches. Clone size is given for some rows only: seen once, a few or many times, or a class if the clone is expanded.

d_call	clone_size	v_call	j_call	cdr3_aa	cdr3_nt
.	once	TRBV2	TRBJ2-2	CASTILTGPPGELFF	TGTGCCAGCACCATCTTGACGGGCCCACCCGGGGAGCTGTTTTTT
.	.	TRBV4-1	TRBJ2-3	CASSQWEGGGASYTQYF	TGCGCCAGCAGCCAATGGGAAGGTGGGGGGGCCTCGTATACGCAGTATTTT
.	.	TRBV19	TRBJ1-1	CASSVQGGNTEAFF	TGTGCCAGTAGTGTTCAGGGTGGGAACACTGAAGCTTTCTTT
TRBD1	.	TRBV6-6	TRBJ1-1	CASSSGQAMNTEAFF	TGTGCCAGCAGTTCCGGACAGGCGATGAACACTGAAGCTTTCTTT
TRBD2	.	TRBV18	TRBJ2-3	CASSPPTGLAGGGTQYF	TGTGCCAGCTCACCACCGACCGGACTAGCGGGAGGGGGCACGCAGTATTTT
.	.	TRBV2	TRBJ2-3	CASSLLAPSTDTQYF	TGTGCCAGCAGTTTACTAGCACCTAGCACAGATACGCAGTATTTT
TRBD2	.	TRBV30	TRBJ2-7	CAWSVGTSGIPRGHEQYF	TGTGCCTGGAGTGTCGGGACTAGCGGGATCCCAAGAGGTCACGAGCAGTACTTC
TRBD2	.	TRBV4-3	TRBJ2-2	CASSQVSSGRGTGELFF	TGCGCCAGCAGCCAAGTGTCTAGCGGGAGAGGCACCGGGGAGCTGTTTTTT
.	.	TRBV4-1	TRBJ2-3	CASSQDPTDTQYF	TGCGCCAGCAGCCAAGATCCCACAGATACGCAGTATTTT
.	.	TRBV10-3	TRBJ2-1	CAISESGLVSYNEQFF	TGTGCCATCAGTGAGTCCGGACTGGTATCCTACAATGAGCAGTTCTTC
.	.	TRBV6-4	TRBJ1-6	CASSYGTDNSPLHF	TGTGCCAGCAGTTACGGCACGGATAATTCACCCCTCCACTTT
.	.	TRBV28	TRBJ1-2	CASSLSGAYGYTF	TGTGCCAGCAGTTTATCAGGGGCATATGGCTACACCTTC
.	.	TRBV10-1	TRBJ1-1	CASSKDDTEAFF	TGCGCCAGCAGTAAGGATGACACTGAAGCTTTCTTT
.	.	TRBV10-3	TRBJ2-3	CAISDPAASTDTQYF	TGTGCCATCAGTGATCCTGCGGCCAGCACAGATACGCAGTATTTT
.	once	TRBV28	TRBJ1-2	CASSPDSVLGYTF	TGTGCCAGCAGTCCGGACAGCGTTTTGGGCTACACCTTC
TRBD2	.	TRBV5-1	TRBJ2-3	CASSLGSQRESDTQYF	TGCGCCAGCAGCTTGGGGAGCCAGCGGGAGTCAGATACGCAGTATTTT
.	.	TRBV6-6	TRBJ1-5	CASSWGASTNQPQHF	TGTGCCAGCAGTTGGGGGGCGAGCACGAATCAGCCCCAGCATTTT
.	.	TRBV28	TRBJ2-1	CASSLWGNEQFF	TGTGCCAGCAGTTTATGGGGAAATGAGCAGTTCTTC